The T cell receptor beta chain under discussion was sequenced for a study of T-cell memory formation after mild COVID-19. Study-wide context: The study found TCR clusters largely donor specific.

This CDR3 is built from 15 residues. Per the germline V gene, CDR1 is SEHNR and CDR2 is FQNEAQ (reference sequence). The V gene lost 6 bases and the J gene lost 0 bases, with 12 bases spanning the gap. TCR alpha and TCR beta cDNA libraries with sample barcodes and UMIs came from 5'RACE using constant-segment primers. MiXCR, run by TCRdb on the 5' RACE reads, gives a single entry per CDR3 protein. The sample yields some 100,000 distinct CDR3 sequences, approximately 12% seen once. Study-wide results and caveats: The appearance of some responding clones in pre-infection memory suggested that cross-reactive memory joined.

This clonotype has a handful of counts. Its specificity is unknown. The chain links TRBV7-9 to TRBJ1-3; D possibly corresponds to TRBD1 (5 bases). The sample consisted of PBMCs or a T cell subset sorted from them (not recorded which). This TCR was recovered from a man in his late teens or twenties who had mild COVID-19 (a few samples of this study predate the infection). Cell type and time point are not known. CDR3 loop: CASSSRGSSGNTIYF. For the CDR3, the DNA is TGTGCCAGCAGTTCCCGGGGGAGCTCTGGAAACACCATATATTTT.